This passage covers 6 T cell receptor beta chains from one sample sequenced in a study of beta chain features in type 1 diabetes. Expressed TCRB transcripts were sequenced because the entire RNA isolate underwent reverse transcription. Profiled with immunoSEQ multiplex PCR; TCRdb holds only in-frame clones, not every one. The table shows 120,000 to 150,000 clones, with 6.9% occurring only once. Sample: central memory CD4+ T cells from blood. These receptors were taken from a woman in her thirties in good health.

In DNA, the CDR3 is TGTGCCAGCAGTTACTCCCAGAATAACTACGAGCAGTACTTC. Translated: CASSYSQNNYEQYF. V usage is TRBV6-6 and J usage is TRBJ2-7; D is undetermined. Germline values: CDR1 MNHNY, CDR2 SVGAGI (reference sequence). The CDR3 sequence is 14 residues long. The V end lost 0 bases, the J end lost 3 bases, and 9 bases lay between the germline ends.

This clone was counted many times. V and J are TRBV29-1 and TRBJ2-7, with TRBD1 matching over 8 bases. J gave up 2 bases and V 4 bases, and 4 bases lay outside the gene matches. CDR1 and CDR2 from the germline V gene are SQVTM and ANQGSEA. The CDR3 is made up of 13 amino acids. As DNA, the CDR3 is TGCAGCGTTGGGAGGACAGGGCCCTACGAGCAGTACTTC. This codes for CSVGRTGPYEQYF.

The chain has TRBV19 and TRBJ2-7; TRBD2 matches 14 bases. CDR1 and CDR2 (germline): LNHDA, SQIVND (reference sequence). The CDR3 is made up of 21 amino acids. Losses at the gene ends were 4 bases for V and 3 bases for J; bases not matched to a gene: 20. The CDR3 nucleotides read TGTGCCAGTAGTAAGGAGTCGACTAGCGGGAGGGCCCTACCAACTCGCTACGAGCAGTACTTC. This translates into CASSKESTSGRALPTRYEQYF. Variable domain in full (rest from reference TRBV19 and TRBJ2-7): DGGITQSPKYLFRKEGQNVTLSCEQNLNHDAMYWYRQDPGQGLRLIYYSQIVNDFQKGDIAEGYSVSREKKESFPLTVTSAQKNPTAFYLCASSKESTSGRALPTRYEQYFGPGTRLTVT.

This clone occurred a few times. The V call is TRBV15, the J call TRBJ1-2; the match to TRBD1 covers 7 bases. Germline-derived CDR1 and CDR2 are LNHNV and YYDKDF (reference sequence). The V and J ends lost 5 bases and 7 bases, in that order; junction bases with no gene match: 7. The CDR3 covers 13 residues. The CDR3 reads CATSADRVRGYTF. As DNA, the CDR3 is TGTGCCACCAGCGCCGACAGGGTACGTGGCTACACCTTC.

The table lists this clone with many counts. The V call is TRBV7-2, the J call TRBJ2-7; D remains ambiguous. Trimming took off 6 bases at V and 3 bases at J, with 6 bases between the two ends. Per the germline V gene, CDR1 is SGHTA and CDR2 is FQGNSA. The CDR3 has 11 residues. The CDR3: CASRRSYEQYF. CDR3 in DNA: TGTGCCAGCAGGAGGAGCTACGAGCAGTACTTC. Full variable domain (outside the CDR3, taken from reference TRBV7-2 and TRBJ2-7): GAGVSQSPSNKVTEKGKDVELRCDPISGHTALYWYRQSLGQGLEFLIYFQGNSAPDKSGLPSDRFSAERTGGSVSTLTIQRTQQEDSAVYLCASRRSYEQYFGPGTRLTVT.

This clone was detected ten times or more. The gene calls are TRBV29-1 and TRBJ1-5; tentative D call: TRBD1 (6 bases). CDR3 size: 15 residues. With 7 bases removed from V and 4 bases from J, the gap between germline ends came to 20 bases. Per germline, CDR1 SQVTM and CDR2 ANQGSEA. CDR3 loop: CSAHRRDTQNQPQHF. The CDR3 bases are TGCAGCGCCCACCGCCGGGACACCCAGAATCAGCCCCAGCATTTT.